The sequence of this T cell receptor beta chain was determined in a study of blood T cell repertoires in COVID-19. As for the study in general: The cDNA or gDNA used as material had been derived from T cells, B-cell-depleted T cells, or PBMCs.

Recruited during active infection, patients (from Seattle) were subsequently followed longitudinally. The table came from immunoSEQ multiplex PCR; TCRdb's copy has only in-frame clones and leaves some out. There are around 430,000 clones in the sample; roughly 88% occur only once, and roughly 12% lies in the top ten. CDR3 length equals 14 residues. J lost 6 bases, V lost 5 bases, and 7 bases had no gene match. Per the germline V gene, CDR1 is LNHDA and CDR2 is SQIVND (reference sequence). Sample: peripheral blood. J is TRBJ1-2 and V is TRBV19, with 9 bases aligning to TRBD1. The sequence derives from a woman aged 50 to 60 with COVID-19, enrolled during active disease. The CDR3 spells CASSLNRGQDGYTF. CDR3 in DNA: TGTGCCAGTAGTCTCAACAGGGGGCAGGATGGCTACACCTTC.